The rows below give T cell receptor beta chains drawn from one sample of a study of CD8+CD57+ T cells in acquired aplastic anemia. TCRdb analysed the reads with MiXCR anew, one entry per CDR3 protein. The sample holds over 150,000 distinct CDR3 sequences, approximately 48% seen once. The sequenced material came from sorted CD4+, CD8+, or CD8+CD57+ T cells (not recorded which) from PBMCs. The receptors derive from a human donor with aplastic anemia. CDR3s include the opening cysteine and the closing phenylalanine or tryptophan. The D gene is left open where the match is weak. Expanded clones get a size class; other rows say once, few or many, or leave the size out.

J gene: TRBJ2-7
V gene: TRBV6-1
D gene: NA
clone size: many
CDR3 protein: CASRAGTSDEQYF
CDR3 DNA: TGTGCCAGCAGGGCCGGGACCTCCGACGAGCAGTACTTC

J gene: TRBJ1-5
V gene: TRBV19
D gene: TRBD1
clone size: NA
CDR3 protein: CASSIEGQGAVNQPQHF
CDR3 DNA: TGTGCCAGTAGTATTGAGGGACAGGGGGCGGTTAATCAGCCCCAGCATTTT

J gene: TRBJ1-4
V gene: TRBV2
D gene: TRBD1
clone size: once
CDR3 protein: CASTRDSSEKLFF
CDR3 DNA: TGTGCCAGCACAAGGGACAGCAGTGAAAAACTGTTTTTT

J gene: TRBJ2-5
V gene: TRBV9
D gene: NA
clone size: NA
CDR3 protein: CASSAVPRETQYF
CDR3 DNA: TGTGCCAGCAGCGCCGTACCCAGGGAGACCCAGTACTTC

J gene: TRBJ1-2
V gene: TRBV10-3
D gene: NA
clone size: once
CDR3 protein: CAISGPGAGYYGYTF
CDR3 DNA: TGTGCCATCAGTGGTCCCGGGGCCGGTTATTATGGCTACACCTTC

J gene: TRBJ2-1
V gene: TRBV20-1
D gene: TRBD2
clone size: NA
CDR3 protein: CSATGTINEQFF
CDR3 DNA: TGCAGTGCTACCGGGACTATCAATGAGCAGTTCTTC

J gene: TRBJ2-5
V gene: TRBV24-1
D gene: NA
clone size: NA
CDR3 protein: CATSESPKAAQYF
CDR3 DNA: TGTGCCACCAGTGAGAGCCCAAAGGCGGCCCAGTACTTC

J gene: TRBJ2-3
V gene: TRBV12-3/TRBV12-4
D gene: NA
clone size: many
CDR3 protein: CASRLVGIDTQYF
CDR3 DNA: TGTGCCAGCAGATTAGTTGGGATTGATACGCAGTATTTT

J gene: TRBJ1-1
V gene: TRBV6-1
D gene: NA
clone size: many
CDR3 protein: CASISKVLNTEAFF
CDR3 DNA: TGTGCCAGCATCTCAAAGGTCCTCAACACTGAAGCTTTCTTT

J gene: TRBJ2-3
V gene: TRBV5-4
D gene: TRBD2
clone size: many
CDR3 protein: CASSSSGGAGLKQYF
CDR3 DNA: TGTGCCAGCAGCTCTAGCGGGGGGGCCGGGTTGAAGCAGTATTTT

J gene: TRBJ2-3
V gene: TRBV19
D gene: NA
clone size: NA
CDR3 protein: CASSTGVTGTDTQYF
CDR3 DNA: TGTGCCAGTAGTACGGGGGTAACTGGCACAGATACGCAGTATTTT

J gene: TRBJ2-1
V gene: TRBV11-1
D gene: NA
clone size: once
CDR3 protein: CASSPTHNGPGSYNEQFF
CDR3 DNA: TGTGCCAGCAGCCCCACACATAACGGACCGGGATCCTACAATGAGCAGTTCTTC

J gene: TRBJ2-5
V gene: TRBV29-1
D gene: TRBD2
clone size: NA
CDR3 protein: CSVEGTSDAQETQYF
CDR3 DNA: TGCAGCGTTGAAGGGACTAGCGACGCCCAAGAGACCCAGTACTTC

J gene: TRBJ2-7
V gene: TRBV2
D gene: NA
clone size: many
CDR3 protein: CASSEDGRRGEQYF
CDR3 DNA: TGTGCCAGCAGTGAAGATGGGAGGAGGGGCGAGCAGTACTTC

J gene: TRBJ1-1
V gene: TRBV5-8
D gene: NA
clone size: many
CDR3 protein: CASSLQGTAEAFF
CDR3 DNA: TGTGCCAGCAGCTTACAGGGTACGGCTGAAGCTTTCTTT

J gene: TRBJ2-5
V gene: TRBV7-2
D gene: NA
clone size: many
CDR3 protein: CASSLGPGRGNMETQYF
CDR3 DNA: TGTGCCAGCAGCTTAGGCCCCGGCAGGGGAAATATGGAGACCCAGTACTTC

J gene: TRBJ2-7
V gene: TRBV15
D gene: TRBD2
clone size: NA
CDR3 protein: CATSRRRVAGGPGGEQYF
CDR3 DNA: TGTGCCACCAGCAGACGGCGGGTAGCGGGAGGGCCTGGGGGAGAGCAGTACTTC

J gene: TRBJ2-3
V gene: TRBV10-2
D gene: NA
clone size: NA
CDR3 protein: CASSESTQPATQYF
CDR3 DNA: TGCGCCAGCAGTGAGTCGACTCAGCCCGCTACGCAGTATTTT

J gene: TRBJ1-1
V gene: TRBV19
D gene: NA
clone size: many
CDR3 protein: CASSTAGVNTEAFF
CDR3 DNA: TGTGCCAGTAGTACCGCAGGGGTGAACACTGAAGCTTTCTTT

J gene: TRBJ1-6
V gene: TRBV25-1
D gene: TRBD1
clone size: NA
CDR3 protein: CASSEYRAGGYSPLHF
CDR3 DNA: TGTGCCAGCAGTGAATATAGGGCAGGGGGCTATTCACCCCTCCACTTT

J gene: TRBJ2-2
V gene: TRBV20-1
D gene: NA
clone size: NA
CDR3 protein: CSARDGVIGDTGELFF
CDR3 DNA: TGCAGTGCTAGAGATGGAGTTATCGGAGACACCGGGGAGCTGTTTTTT

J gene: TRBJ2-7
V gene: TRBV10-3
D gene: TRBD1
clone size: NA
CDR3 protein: CAIRNSGQGIYEQYF
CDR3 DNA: TGTGCCATCAGAAATTCGGGACAGGGAATATACGAGCAGTACTTC

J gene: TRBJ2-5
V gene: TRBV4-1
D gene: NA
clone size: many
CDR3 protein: CASSQVPVKAQYF
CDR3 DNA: TGCGCCAGCAGCCAAGTTCCTGTTAAGGCCCAGTACTTC

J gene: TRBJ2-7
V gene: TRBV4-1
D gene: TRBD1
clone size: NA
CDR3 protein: CASSQRPTGFDEQYF
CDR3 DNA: TGCGCCAGCAGCCAGCGCCCGACAGGGTTCGACGAGCAGTACTTC

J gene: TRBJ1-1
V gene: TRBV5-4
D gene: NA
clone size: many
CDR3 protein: CASSSMGTWDTEAFF
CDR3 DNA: TGTGCCAGCAGTTCCATGGGGACATGGGACACTGAAGCTTTCTTT

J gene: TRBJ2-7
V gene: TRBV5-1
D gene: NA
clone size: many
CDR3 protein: CASSLEGEQYF
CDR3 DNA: TGCGCCAGCAGCTTGGAAGGTGAGCAGTACTTC

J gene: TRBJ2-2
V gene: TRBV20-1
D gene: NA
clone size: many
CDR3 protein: CSARDPWGSGTGELFF
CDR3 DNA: TGCAGTGCTAGAGATCCTTGGGGATCGGGAACCGGGGAGCTGTTTTTT

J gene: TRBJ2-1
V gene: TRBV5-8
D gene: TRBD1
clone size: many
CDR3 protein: CASSIQGAGEQFF
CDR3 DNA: TGTGCCAGCAGCATACAGGGGGCGGGTGAGCAGTTCTTC

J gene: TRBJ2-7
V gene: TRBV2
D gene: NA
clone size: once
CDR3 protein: CASSEQAGTGEQYF
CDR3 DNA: TGTGCCAGCAGTGAACAGGCGGGGACGGGGGAGCAGTACTTC

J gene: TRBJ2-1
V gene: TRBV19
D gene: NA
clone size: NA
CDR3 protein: CATTTGWTEQFF
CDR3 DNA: TGTGCCACAACCACAGGGTGGACTGAGCAGTTCTTC

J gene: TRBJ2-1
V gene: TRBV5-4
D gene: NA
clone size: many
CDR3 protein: CASSFDRYNEQFF
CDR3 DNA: TGTGCCAGCAGCTTCGACAGGTACAATGAGCAGTTCTTC

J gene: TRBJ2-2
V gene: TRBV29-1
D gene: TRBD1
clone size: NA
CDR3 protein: CSALGQGGDAGELFF
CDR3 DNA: TGCAGCGCCCTCGGACAGGGGGGGGACGCCGGGGAGCTGTTTTTT

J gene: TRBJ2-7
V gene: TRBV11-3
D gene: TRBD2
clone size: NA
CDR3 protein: CASSLASAGGNEQYF
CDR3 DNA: TGTGCCAGCAGCTTAGCCTCAGCGGGGGGTAACGAGCAGTACTTC

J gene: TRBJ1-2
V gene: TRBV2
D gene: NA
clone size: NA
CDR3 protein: CASTQKGQTYGYTF
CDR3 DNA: TGTGCCAGCACGCAGAAAGGACAGACCTATGGCTACACCTTC

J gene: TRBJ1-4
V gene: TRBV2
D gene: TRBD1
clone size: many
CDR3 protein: CASRYTQGYLFF
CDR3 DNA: TGTGCCAGCAGATACACACAGGGGTATCTGTTTTTT

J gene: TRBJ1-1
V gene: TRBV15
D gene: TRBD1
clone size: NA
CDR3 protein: CATSLGQRNTEAFF
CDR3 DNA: TGTGCCACCAGCTTGGGACAGAGGAACACTGAAGCTTTCTTT

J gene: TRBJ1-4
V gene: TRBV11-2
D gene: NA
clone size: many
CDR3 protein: CASSSGSSNEKLFF
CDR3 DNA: TGTGCCAGCAGCTCCGGATCCTCAAATGAAAAACTGTTTTTT

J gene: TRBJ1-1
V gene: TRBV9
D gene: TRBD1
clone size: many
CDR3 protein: CASNRQGIMTEAFF
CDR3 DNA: TGTGCCAGCAACCGACAGGGGATTATGACTGAAGCTTTCTTT

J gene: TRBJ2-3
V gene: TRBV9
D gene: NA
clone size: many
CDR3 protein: CASSVVSDTQYF
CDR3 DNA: TGTGCCAGCAGCGTAGTTTCAGATACGCAGTATTTT

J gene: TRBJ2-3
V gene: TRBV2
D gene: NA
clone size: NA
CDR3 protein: CASASVSDTQYF
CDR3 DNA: TGTGCCAGCGCTAGCGTGTCAGATACGCAGTATTTT

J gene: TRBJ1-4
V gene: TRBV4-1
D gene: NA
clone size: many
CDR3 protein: CASSQDSSGNEKLFF
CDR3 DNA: TGCGCCAGCAGCCAAGATTCCAGTGGGAATGAAAAACTGTTTTTT

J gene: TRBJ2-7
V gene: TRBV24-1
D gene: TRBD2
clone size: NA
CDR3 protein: CATSDRGDYEQYF
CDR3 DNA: TGTGCCACCAGTGACCGGGGGGACTACGAGCAGTACTTC

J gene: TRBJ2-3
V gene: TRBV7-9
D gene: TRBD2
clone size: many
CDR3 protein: CASSYRLAGGATDTQYF
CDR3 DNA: TGTGCCAGCAGCTACCGGCTAGCGGGGGGTGCCACAGATACGCAGTATTTT

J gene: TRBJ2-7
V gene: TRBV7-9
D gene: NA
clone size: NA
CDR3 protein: CASSLIGGVYEQYF
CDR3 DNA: TGTGCCAGCAGCTTAATCGGCGGAGTCTACGAGCAGTACTTC

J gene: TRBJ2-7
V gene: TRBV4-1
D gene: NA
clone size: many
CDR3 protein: CASSLPNARLNSSYEQYF
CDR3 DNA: TGCGCCAGCAGCCTACCAAACGCGAGGCTCAACAGCTCCTACGAGCAGTACTTC

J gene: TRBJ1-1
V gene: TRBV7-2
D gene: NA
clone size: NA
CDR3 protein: CASSFGPNTEAFF
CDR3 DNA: TGTGCCAGCAGCTTCGGCCCAAACACTGAAGCTTTCTTT

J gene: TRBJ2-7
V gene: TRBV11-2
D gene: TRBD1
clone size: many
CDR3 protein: CASSYLLGQVYEQYF
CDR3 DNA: TGTGCCAGCAGCTACTTGTTGGGACAGGTCTACGAGCAGTACTTC

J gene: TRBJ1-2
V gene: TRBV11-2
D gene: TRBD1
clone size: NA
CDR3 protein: CASSQEDRLANYGCTF
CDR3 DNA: TGTGCCAGCAGCCAGGAGGACAGGCTAGCTAACTATGGCTGCACCTTC

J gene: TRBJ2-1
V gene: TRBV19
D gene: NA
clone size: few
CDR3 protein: CASSWERSSYNEQFF
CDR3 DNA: TGTGCCAGTAGTTGGGAGCGGAGCTCCTACAATGAGCAGTTCTTC

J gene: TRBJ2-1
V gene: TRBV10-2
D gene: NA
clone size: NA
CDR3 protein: CASSSRDLQYNEQFF
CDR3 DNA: TGCGCCAGCAGTTCCCGGGACTTACAGTACAATGAGCAGTTCTTC

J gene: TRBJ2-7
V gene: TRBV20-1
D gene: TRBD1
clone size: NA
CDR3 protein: CSAPDRGTSSYEQYF
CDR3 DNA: TGCAGTGCTCCCGACAGGGGGACGAGCTCCTACGAGCAGTACTTC

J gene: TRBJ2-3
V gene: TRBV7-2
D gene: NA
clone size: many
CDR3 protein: CASSGLRADTQYF
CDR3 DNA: TGTGCCAGCAGCGGTCTGAGGGCAGATACGCAGTATTTT

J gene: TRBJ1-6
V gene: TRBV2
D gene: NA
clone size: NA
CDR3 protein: CASSELVVCSPLHF
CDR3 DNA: TGTGCCAGCAGTGAACTCGTGGTTTGTTCACCCCTCCACTTT

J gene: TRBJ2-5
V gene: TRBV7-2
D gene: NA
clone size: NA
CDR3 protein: CASRATGKSQETQYF
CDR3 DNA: TGTGCCAGCAGGGCGACAGGCAAGTCACAAGAGACCCAGTACTTC

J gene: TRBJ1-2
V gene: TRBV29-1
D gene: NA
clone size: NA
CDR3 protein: CSVGTQANYGYTF
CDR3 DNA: TGCAGCGTTGGGACACAGGCTAACTATGGCTACACCTTC

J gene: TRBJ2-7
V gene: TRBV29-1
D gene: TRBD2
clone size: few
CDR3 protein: CSAGLAGRYEQYF
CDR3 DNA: TGCAGCGCGGGACTAGCGGGACGCTACGAGCAGTACTTC

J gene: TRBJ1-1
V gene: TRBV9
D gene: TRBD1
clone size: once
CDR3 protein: CASSPKGQGYTEAFF
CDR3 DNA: TGTGCCAGCAGCCCCAAAGGACAGGGGTACACTGAAGCTTTCTTT